This paragraph covers one TCR beta chain sequence. The germline CDR1 and CDR2 sequences are SEHNR and FQNEAQ (reference sequence). CDR3 length equals 13 residues. Trimming removed 1 base from V and 6 bases from J, with 9 bases in between. The sample is drawn from a study of blood T cell repertoires in COVID-19. For the study at large: In each case, the material was cDNA or gDNA derived from T cells, B-cell-depleted T cells, or PBMCs.

Seattle's enrolled individuals joined amid active infection and were then monitored longitudinally. In the authors' workflow: From reference gene primer amplification, estimates of nucleated cell counts were derived. Produced via immunoSEQ multiplex PCR; TCRdb's table is partial and in-frame only. The V and J calls and clone size are taken from that table; D and trimming were inferred from the DNA. The table records some 200,000 clones, approximately 86% of them present only once. This sequence was found in a man in his sixties with COVID-19, enrolled during active disease. The sequencing sample was made of peripheral blood. This chain links TRBV7-9 with TRBJ1-1; D may be TRBD1 (6 bases). CDR3 DNA: TGTGCCAGCAGCTTAGGTACAGGGTCTGAAGCTTTCTTT. Residues: CASSLGTGSEAFF.